This T cell receptor (beta chain) was sequenced in a study of shared clonotypes between healthy human individuals. At the level of the study: Each donor had three CD4 naive, three CD4 memory, two CD8 naive and one CD8 memory plate. Notes on the study in general: What limited the represented genetic and exposure-history diversity was the small number of donors.

This clone appeared many times. Its antigen is unidentified. Each sorted subset replicate got 200 ng genomic DNA, roughly 30,000 genomes. TCRdb keeps only in-frame clones here, not all; method: immunoSEQ multiplex PCR. This table has 950,000 to 1,200,000 clones, approximately 80% appearing once. Free of recent acute infections or vaccinations, the donors were healthy HIV-negative adults. The CDR3 loop spans 12 amino acids. The V end was cut by 7 bases, the J end by 8 bases, with 14 bases between. Germline CDR1 MDHEN, CDR2 SYDVKM. Source material: memory CD4+ T cells from PBMCs. Subset in this sample: CD45RA-negative fraction. This clonotype was sampled from a man between 18 and 29 years old in good health. Some clones in this sample may be carry-over from other donors' samples. The chain employs TRBV28 and TRBJ1-2; D uncertain. CDR3 nucleotide sequence: TGTGCCAGCACCCCCGTAGGTTTCGGCTACACCTTC. It yields the protein CASTPVGFGYTF.